This entry lists 17 T cell receptor beta chains sequenced from one sample in a study of blood T cell repertoires in COVID-19. Clones were read by immunoSEQ multiplex PCR, and TCRdb kept only the in-frame ones, dropping some. The sample consists of 90,000 to 120,000 clones, 75% to 90% of them appearing once. Sequencing input: peripheral blood. These receptors were taken from a woman older than 75 with acute or convalescent COVID-19.

The chain carries TRBV7-6 and TRBJ2-7; the match to TRBD2 covers 7 bases. Germline V gene data show CDR1 as SGHVS and CDR2 as FNYEAQ. V shed 1 base and J 2 bases; nucleotides not matched to a gene: 8. The length of the CDR3 is 16 residues. The CDR3: CASSLVGGDHPYEQYF. The DNA of the CDR3 is TGTGCCAGCAGCTTAGTGGGGGGGGACCACCCCTACGAGCAGTACTTC.

The chain uses TRBV30 and TRBJ1-2; D might be TRBD1 (5 bases). The CDR3 contains 13 residues. Trimming cost V 5 bases and J 3 bases, with 13 bases left between them. Per germline, CDR1 GTSNPN and CDR2 SVGIG (reference sequence). DNA for the CDR3: TGTGCCTGGGCGCCAGGGTCGGACTATGGCTACACCTTC. Its translation: CAWAPGSDYGYTF.

This clone has only one observation. The chain couples TRBV7-8 to TRBJ2-3; TRBD2 might be the D (5 bases). Germline V gives CDR1 SGHVS, CDR2 FQNEAQ. The V gene lost 2 bases and the J gene lost 2 bases, with 8 bases spanning the gap. The CDR3 is made up of 14 amino acids. CDR3 residues: CASSLTRVTDTQYF. The DNA of the CDR3 is TGTGCCAGCAGCTTAACGAGGGTCACAGATACGCAGTATTTT.

The J gene is TRBJ1-2, the V gene TRBV28, with D tentatively TRBD1 (5 bases). This CDR3 region has 16 residues. V lost 6 bases, J lost 2 bases, and 19 bases lay in between. The germline gives CDR1 MDHEN, CDR2 SYDVKM. CDR3 loop: CASSPPAGRPNYGYTF. Here the CDR3 DNA reads TGTGCCAGCAGCCCCCCGGCGGGACGGCCAAACTATGGCTACACCTTC.

The V gene is TRBV7-2, the J gene TRBJ2-5; possible D gene TRBD2, 5 bases. The CDR3 extends over 13 amino acids. Per the germline V gene, CDR1 is SGHTA and CDR2 is FQGNSA. The CDR3 region is CASAYHGEETQYF. The CDR3 nucleotides are TGTGCTTCAGCTTATCACGGGGAAGAGACCCAGTACTTC.

This clone came up a few times. The chain uses TRBV28 and TRBJ1-4; no clear D. There are 15 residues in the CDR3. Germline V gene sequence: CDR1 MDHEN, CDR2 SYDVKM. V dropped 6 bases and J dropped 0 bases, with 11 bases sitting between them. CDR3 loop: CASRLGSTTNEKLFF. Here the CDR3 DNA reads TGTGCCAGCAGACTGGGCTCGACAACTAATGAAAAACTGTTTTTT. Combining the CDR3 with reference TRBV28 and TRBJ1-4 gives the whole variable domain DVKVTQSSRYLVKRTGEKVFLECVQDMDHENMFWYRQDPGLGLRLIYFSYDVKMKEKGDIPEGYSVSREKKERFSLILESASTNQTSMYLCASRLGSTTNEKLFFGSGTQLSVL.

The rearrangement links TRBV9 to TRBJ2-7; 7 positions agree with TRBD1. Germline V gives CDR1 SGDLS, CDR2 YYNGEE. Trimming took 4 bases from V and 3 from J; bases not matched to a gene: 7. This CDR3 region has 14 residues. CDR3 protein: CASSPGQSSYEQYF. As DNA, the CDR3 is TGTGCCAGCAGCCCGGGACAGAGCAGCTACGAGCAGTACTTC.

The chain uses TRBV12-5 and TRBJ1-1; D might be TRBD1 (5 bases). The germline V gene encodes CDR1 LGHNT and CDR2 FRNRAP. Between the trimmed V and J ends, which lost 7 bases and 3 bases, there was a span of 15 bases. This CDR3 region has 14 residues. The CDR3 nucleotides are TGTGCTAGTGTCCGGGGGGAGGGGTACACTGAAGCTTTCTTT. Translation: CASVRGEGYTEAFF.

The chain is built from TRBV6-5 and TRBJ1-2; TRBD1 aligns across 7 bases. V lost 4 bases, J lost 0 bases, and 8 bases stayed unmatched. CDR3 size: 16 residues. Germline V lookup: CDR1 MNHEY, CDR2 SVGAGI. The CDR3 sequence: CASSSKGQVANYGYTF. CDR3 DNA sequence: TGTGCCAGCAGTTCGAAAGGACAGGTAGCTAACTATGGCTACACCTTC.

This chain's CDR3 is CASSVSGGDYNEQFF. The CDR3 DNA is TGTGCCAGCAGCGTTAGCGGGGGGGACTACAATGAGCAGTTCTTC. The chain joins TRBV9 to TRBJ2-1; 11 bases map to TRBD2. The CDR3 totals 15 residues. Germline trimming cut 2 bases from V and 3 bases from J; bases unmatched to any gene: 1. Germline values: CDR1 SGDLS, CDR2 YYNGEE.

The sample holds a few counts of this clone. This chain links TRBV11-3 with TRBJ1-1, with TRBD1 matching 7 bases. The junction had 6 bases not matched to a gene; V was cut back by 5 bases and J by 0 bases. This CDR3 has 15 residues. CDR1 and CDR2 (germline): SGHNT, YENEEA. This CDR3 reads CASSLDGQVNTEAFF. Here the CDR3 DNA reads TGTGCCAGCAGCCTTGATGGACAGGTGAACACTGAAGCTTTCTTT. The whole variable domain, filled in from reference TRBV11-3 and TRBJ1-1, reads EAGVVQSPRYKIIEKKQPVAFWCNPISGHNTLYWYLQNLGQGPELLIRYENEEAVDDSQLPKDRFSAERLKGVDSTLKIQPAELGDSAVYLCASSLDGQVNTEAFFGQGTRLTVV.

This clone is a singleton in its sample. The chain uses TRBV6-5 and TRBJ2-2; a weak D match, TRBD2 (6 bases). Trimming shortened V by 6 bases and J by 1 base, and 9 bases separated the two germline ends. CDR3 length equals 14 residues. Germline lookup yields CDR1 MNHEY and CDR2 SVGAGI. The CDR3 bases are TGTGCCAGCAGGAACGGGGGGAACACCGGGGAGCTGTTTTTT. Translated, it gives CASRNGGNTGELFF.

The chain uses TRBV7-9 and TRBJ2-5; D perhaps matches TRBD1 (7 bases). Germline V gene lookup returns CDR1 SEHNR and CDR2 FQNEAQ (reference sequence). CDR3 length: 16 amino acids. The V end lost 1 base, the J end lost 2 bases, and 14 bases lay between the germline ends. CDR3 nucleotide sequence: TGTGCCAGCAGCTTAGATCCAGGGGGAGGACAAGAGACCCAGTACTTC. It translates to CASSLDPGGGQETQYF.

This clone has a single count. The J gene is TRBJ1-1, the V gene TRBV12-3 or TRBV12-4; D is possibly TRBD1 (6 bases). This CDR3 region has 12 residues. The ends were cut back, 8 bases at V and 4 bases at J, with 11 bases in the middle. The CDR3 DNA reads TGTGCCAGCCGAGGGGGGGTCACTGAAGCTTTCTTT. Translating it yields CASRGGVTEAFF.

This clone was counted a single time. This rearrangement joins TRBV11-2 to TRBJ1-1; 7 bases line up with TRBD1. The J segment lost 3 bases and the V segment lost 6 bases, leaving 7 bases of the junction unmatched. Germline values: CDR1 SGHAT, CDR2 FQNNGV. CDR3 size: 14 residues. The CDR3 spells CASRQGTVDTEAFF. CDR3 DNA sequence: TGTGCCAGCAGACAAGGGACAGTGGACACTGAAGCTTTCTTT. The variable domain in full, completed from reference TRBV11-2 and TRBJ1-1, reads EAGVAQSPRYKIIEKRQSVAFWCNPISGHATLYWYQQILGQGPKLLIQFQNNGVVDDSQLPKDRFSAERLKGVDSTLKIQPAKLEDSAVYLCASRQGTVDTEAFFGQGTRLTVV.

V and J are TRBV5-6 and TRBJ2-2, with D possibly matching TRBD1 (5 bases). The CDR3 sequence is 15 residues long. Germline CDR1 reads SGHDT; CDR2 reads YYEEEE. V gave up 0 bases and J gave up 7 bases, with 13 bases separating them. CDR3 residues: CASSLGQGSVGELFF. CDR3 DNA: TGTGCCAGCAGCTTGGGTCAGGGAAGTGTCGGGGAGCTGTTTTTT.

The rearrangement uses TRBV12-3 or TRBV12-4 and TRBJ1-5; D gene ambiguous. CDR3 size: 12 residues. The ends were cut back, 3 bases at V and 4 bases at J, with 4 bases in the middle. The CDR3 DNA is TGTGCCAGCAGTTTCGGGAATCAGCCCCAGCATTTT. Protein product: CASSFGNQPQHF.